These 7 T cell receptor beta chains were sequenced from one sample in a study of response to subunit inactivated influenza vaccine. MiXCR, run by TCRdb on the RT-PCR reads, gives a single entry per CDR3 protein. The sample records 650,000 to 800,000 distinct CDR3 sequences, about a fifth being singletons. This sample comprised PBMCs from blood, obtained roughly 5 days after vaccination. These receptors were taken from a man aged 45-65 years who received an inactivated influenza vaccine.

J is TRBJ2-7 and V is TRBV20-1; D possibly corresponds to TRBD2 (5 bases). The CDR3 runs to 14 residues. Trimming shortened V by 5 bases and J by 5 bases, and 19 bases separated the two germline ends. Germline CDR1 reads DFQATT; CDR2 reads SNEGSKA (reference sequence). CDR3 residues: CSAAPPVATDEQYF. Written as DNA, the CDR3 is TGCAGTGCTGCCCCCCCCGTAGCGACCGACGAGCAGTACTTC.

The chain links TRBV7-9 to TRBJ2-1; D is unresolved. The CDR3 extends over 12 amino acids. V lost 4 bases and J 8 bases, leaving 9 bases between the germline ends. Germline lookup yields CDR1 SEHNR and CDR2 FQNEAQ (reference sequence). CDR3 amino acids: CASSSIGYEQFF. The CDR3 nucleotides are TGTGCCAGCAGCTCCATTGGGTATGAGCAGTTCTTC.

The chain uses TRBV20-1 and TRBJ2-7; D is possibly TRBD1 (6 bases). Per germline, CDR1 DFQATT and CDR2 SNEGSKA (reference sequence). This CDR3 contains 13 residues. Trimming removed 6 bases from V and 2 bases from J, with 14 bases in between. Written as DNA, the CDR3 is TGCAGTGCACGCCGGGGACATGCCTACGAGCAGTACTTC. It encodes CSARRGHAYEQYF.

The table lists this clonotype with many counts. This sequence joins TRBV6-5 and TRBJ1-1; unclear D gene. The CDR3 totals 15 residues. The V and J ends lost 0 bases and 0 bases respectively, with 8 bases between them. CDR1 is MNHEY and CDR2 is SVGAGI in the germline V gene. CDR3 loop: CASSYSISMNTEAFF. The CDR3 DNA sequence: TGTGCCAGCAGTTACTCGATCTCGATGAACACTGAAGCTTTCTTT.

This clonotype showed up many times. V is TRBV12-3 or TRBV12-4 and J is TRBJ1-2; 7 bases are shared with TRBD1. The CDR3 runs to 13 residues. V shed 5 bases, J shed 4 bases, and the junction held 4 bases outside the gene matches. The CDR3 loop reads CASSPRDSYGYTF. DNA of the CDR3: TGTGCCAGCAGTCCAAGGGACAGCTATGGCTACACCTTC.

A remark on this clonotype: A much larger clonotype is one base distant, so this may be a read error. This rearrangement joins TRBV5-1 to TRBJ2-1; D unclear. Looked up from germline, CDR1 is SGHRS and CDR2 is YFSETQ. Deletions cut 4 bases from V and 6 bases from J, with 11 bases between. This CDR3 region has 13 residues. This CDR3 reads CASSQNSSNEQFF. The CDR3 nucleotides are TGCGCCAGCAGCCAGAACTCGTCCAATGAGCAGTTCTTC.

At least ten counts were recorded for this clonotype. V usage is TRBV30 and J usage is TRBJ2-1; either TRBD1 or TRBD2 may supply D (6 bases each). The CDR3 covers 12 residues. V was clipped by 4 bases and J by 9 bases, with 13 bases between them. In germline, CDR1 is GTSNPN, CDR2 SVGIG (reference sequence). The CDR3 spells CAWNLGGGEQFF. CDR3 coding DNA: TGTGCCTGGAATCTGGGGGGCGGTGAGCAGTTCTTC.